This TCR beta chain was sequenced during a study of post-analysis software for immune sequencing data. For the study at large: Recorded subtypes: relapsing-remitting, secondary progressive, progressive-relapsing; some patients unannotated.

Comment on this clonotype: Its target is not known.

Unique-molecular-identifier-tagged TCR beta cDNA libraries were used. Out of 1 to 10 million T cells, roughly 0.5 million cDNA molecules were generated. TCRdb passed the PCR reads through MiXCR, listing each CDR3 protein once. The sample holds hundreds of thousands of distinct CDR3 sequences, around 40% seen once. The V and J ends lost 0 bases and 4 bases respectively, with 2 bases between them. The CDR3 is 11 residues long. The germline V gene has CDR1 SQVTM and CDR2 ANQGSEA. Findings and caveats of the study: Controls had significantly higher normalized Chao1 diversity than multiple sclerosis patients. Five or six TRBV segments (TRBV5-6, TRBV5-1 and TRBV20-1 among them) occurred more frequently in patients than in controls.

The rearrangement uses TRBV29-1 and TRBJ2-3; no clear D. The sequencing input was blood. This TCR came from a girl aged 10 to 17 with multiple sclerosis. The CDR3 is CSVEDPDTQYF. The CDR3 DNA reads as TGCAGCGTTGAAGATCCAGATACGCAGTATTTT.